Listed below are T cell receptor beta chains from one sample, sequenced in a study of blood T cell repertoires in COVID-19. The data were produced by immunoSEQ multiplex PCR, yet TCRdb's version contains in-frame clones alone and is incomplete. This table has roughly 200,000 clones, roughly 80% appearing once. Sequencing input: peripheral blood. The receptors derive from a woman aged 80 or over with COVID-19, enrolled during active disease. CDR3s include the opening cysteine and the closing phenylalanine or tryptophan. Fields, in order: J gene, D gene, V gene, clone size, CDR3 DNA, CDR3 protein. D genes are given only for firm matches. Size is stated for part of the rows, as once, few or many counts, or as a class when the clone is expanded.

j_call: TRBJ2-3
d_call: .
v_call: TRBV2
clone_size: .
cdr3_nt: TGTGCCAGCAAGGGAGGCCCTGGGAAAGATACGCAGTATTTT
cdr3_aa: CASKGGPGKDTQYF

j_call: TRBJ2-3
d_call: .
v_call: TRBV19
clone_size: .
cdr3_nt: TGTGCCAGTAGTACCTTAGACAGGCCCTACACAGATACGCAGTATTTT
cdr3_aa: CASSTLDRPYTDTQYF

j_call: TRBJ2-3
d_call: .
v_call: TRBV21-1
clone_size: once
cdr3_nt: TGTGCCAGCAGCAAAAGGTGGGGGACTAGCGCAGATACGCAGTATTTT
cdr3_aa: CASSKRWGTSADTQYF

j_call: TRBJ2-7
d_call: TRBD2
v_call: TRBV7-3
clone_size: .
cdr3_nt: TGTGCCAGCAGCCAGACTAGCGGCCCCTACGAGCAGTACTTC
cdr3_aa: CASSQTSGPYEQYF

j_call: TRBJ1-4
d_call: .
v_call: TRBV2
clone_size: .
cdr3_nt: TGTGCCAGCCAGAGACGCCGCCGGGCGGGGGAAAAACTGTTTTTT
cdr3_aa: CASQRRRRAGEKLFF

j_call: TRBJ1-1
d_call: .
v_call: TRBV3-1/TRBV3-2
clone_size: once
cdr3_nt: TGTGCCAGCAGCCAGGACATGAACACTGAAGCTTTCTTT
cdr3_aa: CASSQDMNTEAFF

j_call: TRBJ2-5
d_call: TRBD1
v_call: TRBV28
clone_size: .
cdr3_nt: TGTGCCAGCAGTACCCGGACAGGGGAGGTGGAGACCCAGTACTTC
cdr3_aa: CASSTRTGEVETQYF

j_call: TRBJ2-1
d_call: TRBD1
v_call: TRBV7-9
clone_size: once
cdr3_nt: TGTGCCAGCAGCTCGGGACAGGGGGACAACAATGAGCAGTTCTTC
cdr3_aa: CASSSGQGDNNEQFF

j_call: TRBJ2-7
d_call: TRBD1
v_call: TRBV7-2
clone_size: .
cdr3_nt: TGTGCCAGCAGCCAGGGGGTTGAGTGGGTCTACGAGCAGTACTTC
cdr3_aa: CASSQGVEWVYEQYF

j_call: TRBJ2-5
d_call: TRBD2
v_call: TRBV5-4
clone_size: once
cdr3_nt: TGTGCCAGCAGCAGCGGGGGGGCCCAAGAGACCCAGTACTTC
cdr3_aa: CASSSGGAQETQYF

j_call: TRBJ1-2
d_call: .
v_call: TRBV24-1
clone_size: .
cdr3_nt: TGTGCCACCAGCCTCGGGGGGACTAGCGGCTACACCTTC
cdr3_aa: CATSLGGTSGYTF

j_call: TRBJ1-2
d_call: TRBD1
v_call: TRBV24-1
clone_size: .
cdr3_nt: TGTGCCACCAGTGATAGAGACAGGGACCTGTATGGCTACACCTTC
cdr3_aa: CATSDRDRDLYGYTF

j_call: TRBJ2-3
d_call: .
v_call: TRBV27
clone_size: .
cdr3_nt: TGTGCCAGCAGTTTAGGGCTACCGAGCACAGATACGCAGTATTTT
cdr3_aa: CASSLGLPSTDTQYF

j_call: TRBJ1-1
d_call: .
v_call: TRBV29-1
clone_size: few
cdr3_nt: TGCAGCGTTGTGGGTCCGGGCACTGAAGCTTTCTTT
cdr3_aa: CSVVGPGTEAFF

j_call: TRBJ1-2
d_call: .
v_call: TRBV7-8
clone_size: .
cdr3_nt: TGTGCCAGCAGCTTAGACAGGGCTGGCGGCTACACCTTC
cdr3_aa: CASSLDRAGGYTF

j_call: TRBJ1-2
d_call: TRBD1
v_call: TRBV30
clone_size: few
cdr3_nt: TGTGCCTGGGGGAGGGACAGATCTTCGGGGCTGCGTGGCTACACCTTC
cdr3_aa: CAWGRDRSSGLRGYTF

j_call: TRBJ1-6
d_call: TRBD1
v_call: TRBV19
clone_size: .
cdr3_nt: TGTGCCAGTAGTCCGACAGGGGGCATTAATTCACCCCTCCACTTT
cdr3_aa: CASSPTGGINSPLHF

j_call: TRBJ1-5
d_call: TRBD1
v_call: TRBV2
clone_size: few
cdr3_nt: TGTGCCAGCAGGGGACAGCCGTATAGCAATCAGCCCCAGCATTTT
cdr3_aa: CASRGQPYSNQPQHF

j_call: TRBJ2-7
d_call: .
v_call: TRBV5-6
clone_size: .
cdr3_nt: TGTGCCAGCAGCTTGGGGCTGAGACAGGTCAACTACGAGCAGTACTTC
cdr3_aa: CASSLGLRQVNYEQYF

j_call: TRBJ1-3
d_call: .
v_call: TRBV7-9
clone_size: .
cdr3_nt: TGTGCCAGCAGCTACCGGGACACAATATTCTCTGGAAACACCATATATTTT
cdr3_aa: CASSYRDTIFSGNTIYF

j_call: TRBJ2-1
d_call: .
v_call: TRBV3-1/TRBV3-2
clone_size: .
cdr3_nt: TGTGCCAGCAGCCTCCGGGAGAGAGAGCAGTTCTTC
cdr3_aa: CASSLREREQFF

j_call: TRBJ1-1
d_call: .
v_call: TRBV7-9
clone_size: .
cdr3_nt: TGTGCCAGCAGCTTAGAGGGGGTAACCCTCGCTTTCTTT
cdr3_aa: CASSLEGVTLAFF

j_call: TRBJ2-7
d_call: TRBD2
v_call: TRBV5-1
clone_size: once
cdr3_nt: TGCGCCAGCAGCCTTGGGGCGGGAGCTTTCGAGCAGTACTTC
cdr3_aa: CASSLGAGAFEQYF

j_call: TRBJ1-1
d_call: .
v_call: TRBV7-9
clone_size: few
cdr3_nt: TGTGCCAGCAGCTCCCCGGGCCCGGGGGTTTACACTGAAGCTTTCTTT
cdr3_aa: CASSSPGPGVYTEAFF

j_call: TRBJ2-3
d_call: TRBD2
v_call: TRBV5-1
clone_size: .
cdr3_nt: TGCGCCAGCAGCGAACAGACTAGCTCCACGCAGTATTTT
cdr3_aa: CASSEQTSSTQYF

j_call: TRBJ1-6
d_call: .
v_call: TRBV27
clone_size: few
cdr3_nt: TGTGCCAGCAGCCAACCGACAGGCTATAATTCACCCCTCCACTTT
cdr3_aa: CASSQPTGYNSPLHF

j_call: TRBJ1-5
d_call: .
v_call: TRBV25-1
clone_size: .
cdr3_nt: TGTGCCAGCAGTGAATTTCCCCTCATCCGGGGAACCAATCAGCCCCAGCATTTT
cdr3_aa: CASSEFPLIRGTNQPQHF

j_call: TRBJ1-2
d_call: TRBD1
v_call: TRBV5-4
clone_size: .
cdr3_nt: TGTGCCAGCGTCCTAGACAGGGCCAACTATGGCTACACCTTC
cdr3_aa: CASVLDRANYGYTF

j_call: TRBJ2-1
d_call: TRBD2
v_call: TRBV4-1
clone_size: .
cdr3_nt: TGCGCCAGCAGCCAAGATCCGACTAGCGGTTACAATGAGCAGTTCTTC
cdr3_aa: CASSQDPTSGYNEQFF

j_call: TRBJ1-5
d_call: .
v_call: TRBV10-2
clone_size: .
cdr3_nt: TGCGCCAGCAGTCAGTCCCAGGGTAATCAGCCCCAGCATTTT
cdr3_aa: CASSQSQGNQPQHF

j_call: TRBJ1-1
d_call: TRBD1
v_call: TRBV5-6
clone_size: .
cdr3_nt: TGTGCCAGCAGCCGAGCCGGACAGGGAGAAGCTTTCTTT
cdr3_aa: CASSRAGQGEAFF

j_call: TRBJ1-1
d_call: TRBD1
v_call: TRBV7-3
clone_size: .
cdr3_nt: TGTGCCAGCAGCTTAATGGGACAGGGATACACTGAAGCTTTCTTT
cdr3_aa: CASSLMGQGYTEAFF

j_call: TRBJ2-7
d_call: TRBD1
v_call: TRBV5-8
clone_size: few
cdr3_nt: TGTGCCAGCAGCCGGACAGGGCCCTACGAGCAGTACTTC
cdr3_aa: CASSRTGPYEQYF

j_call: TRBJ2-2
d_call: .
v_call: TRBV3-1/TRBV3-2
clone_size: once
cdr3_nt: TGTGCCAGCACAAGGGGCACCGGGGAGCTGTTTTTT
cdr3_aa: CASTRGTGELFF

j_call: TRBJ1-5
d_call: .
v_call: TRBV5-8
clone_size: .
cdr3_nt: TGTGCCAGCAGCTTACAGCCCAATCAGCCCCAGCATTTT
cdr3_aa: CASSLQPNQPQHF

j_call: TRBJ2-3
d_call: TRBD1
v_call: TRBV6-5
clone_size: .
cdr3_nt: TGTGCCAGCTTTTCAAGGACAGGAGGCACAGATACGCAGTATTTT
cdr3_aa: CASFSRTGGTDTQYF

j_call: TRBJ2-7
d_call: .
v_call: TRBV12-3/TRBV12-4
clone_size: .
cdr3_nt: TGTGCCAGCAGTTACAGGGTATCGGGCGAGCAGTACTTC
cdr3_aa: CASSYRVSGEQYF

j_call: TRBJ1-4
d_call: .
v_call: TRBV4-2
clone_size: few
cdr3_nt: TGTGCCAGCAGTCAAAAGGGGATGCTCGCAACGGGTGAAAAACTGTTTTTT
cdr3_aa: CASSQKGMLATGEKLFF

j_call: TRBJ2-7
d_call: .
v_call: TRBV7-2
clone_size: .
cdr3_nt: TGTGCCAGCAGCTTCCCTTCCTACGAGCAGTACTTC
cdr3_aa: CASSFPSYEQYF

j_call: TRBJ1-1
d_call: .
v_call: TRBV6-1
clone_size: .
cdr3_nt: TGTGCCAGCAGTCCTCGGGGGGGCACTGAAGCTTTCTTT
cdr3_aa: CASSPRGGTEAFF

j_call: TRBJ2-1
d_call: .
v_call: TRBV6-5
clone_size: .
cdr3_nt: TGTGCCAGCAGTAGACAGGTATACAATGAGCAGTTCTTC
cdr3_aa: CASSRQVYNEQFF

j_call: TRBJ2-7
d_call: TRBD2
v_call: TRBV7-9
clone_size: .
cdr3_nt: TGTGCCAGCAGCTTAGGCGGGGGGGGAGGCCCAAATCGGAACGAGCAGTACTTC
cdr3_aa: CASSLGGGGGPNRNEQYF

j_call: TRBJ1-4
d_call: TRBD1
v_call: TRBV19
clone_size: .
cdr3_nt: TGTGCCAGTAGTGGGACAGCGTTCGGAGCAACTAATGAAAAACTGTTTTTT
cdr3_aa: CASSGTAFGATNEKLFF

j_call: TRBJ2-1
d_call: .
v_call: TRBV7-2
clone_size: .
cdr3_nt: TGTGCCAGCAGCCCTGGAGTCGGGGTCCGGGGGGAGCAGTTCTTC
cdr3_aa: CASSPGVGVRGEQFF

j_call: TRBJ2-7
d_call: TRBD1
v_call: TRBV30
clone_size: once
cdr3_nt: TGTGCCTGGAGAAGTCTGACAGGGGCCTACGAGCAGTACTTC
cdr3_aa: CAWRSLTGAYEQYF

j_call: TRBJ1-5
d_call: .
v_call: TRBV30
clone_size: .
cdr3_nt: TGTGCCTGGAGTCCGGGGGTCAGCAGCAATCAGCCCCAGCATTTT
cdr3_aa: CAWSPGVSSNQPQHF

j_call: TRBJ1-2
d_call: .
v_call: TRBV5-1
clone_size: few
cdr3_nt: TGCGCCAGCAGCTTTCGTCCCAGGGGCCAGAACTATGGCTACACCTTC
cdr3_aa: CASSFRPRGQNYGYTF

j_call: TRBJ1-2
d_call: TRBD1
v_call: TRBV6-5
clone_size: .
cdr3_nt: TGTGCCGGCTCCGGGACAGACCTTTCTAACTATGGCTACACCTTC
cdr3_aa: CAGSGTDLSNYGYTF

j_call: TRBJ2-5
d_call: TRBD1
v_call: TRBV7-2
clone_size: .
cdr3_nt: TGTGCCAGCAGCGTCCGGACAGGGTCTTGGGAGACCCAGTACTTC
cdr3_aa: CASSVRTGSWETQYF

j_call: TRBJ1-1
d_call: TRBD1
v_call: TRBV5-1
clone_size: .
cdr3_nt: TGCGCCAGCAGCTTGGCCACAGGGGGCGCGGTCACTGAAGCTTTCTTT
cdr3_aa: CASSLATGGAVTEAFF

j_call: TRBJ2-1
d_call: TRBD2
v_call: TRBV5-6
clone_size: .
cdr3_nt: TGTGCCAGCAGCCCTGGGGCTAGCGGGTCTTCGGAGCAGTTCTTC
cdr3_aa: CASSPGASGSSEQFF

j_call: TRBJ1-6
d_call: .
v_call: TRBV28
clone_size: few
cdr3_nt: TGTGCCAGCAGTCAATACGGTCGCGGGGGTTATAATTCACCCCTCCACTTT
cdr3_aa: CASSQYGRGGYNSPLHF

j_call: TRBJ2-1
d_call: TRBD2
v_call: TRBV7-2
clone_size: .
cdr3_nt: TGTGCCAGCAGCGAAGGACTAGCGGTCTCCTACAATGAGCAGTTCTTC
cdr3_aa: CASSEGLAVSYNEQFF

j_call: TRBJ2-4
d_call: .
v_call: TRBV30
clone_size: .
cdr3_nt: TGTGCCTGGAGACTGAATCTAGCCAAAAACATTCAGTACTTC
cdr3_aa: CAWRLNLAKNIQYF

j_call: TRBJ2-1
d_call: TRBD2
v_call: TRBV9
clone_size: .
cdr3_nt: TGTGCCAGCAGCGTGGGTGGGACTAGCGGGAGATCGTATGAGCAGTTCTTC
cdr3_aa: CASSVGGTSGRSYEQFF

j_call: TRBJ2-7
d_call: TRBD2
v_call: TRBV7-9
clone_size: .
cdr3_nt: TGTGCCAGCAGCTTAGCGCCTAGCGGGAGGATCGGCGAGCAGTACTTC
cdr3_aa: CASSLAPSGRIGEQYF

j_call: TRBJ1-5
d_call: .
v_call: TRBV3-1/TRBV3-2
clone_size: .
cdr3_nt: TGTGCCAGCAGCCACGACTTGAATCAGCCCCAGCATTTT
cdr3_aa: CASSHDLNQPQHF

j_call: TRBJ1-1
d_call: .
v_call: TRBV28
clone_size: .
cdr3_nt: TGTGCCAGCAAATCCGACCCCACAGGCACTGAAGCTTTCTTT
cdr3_aa: CASKSDPTGTEAFF